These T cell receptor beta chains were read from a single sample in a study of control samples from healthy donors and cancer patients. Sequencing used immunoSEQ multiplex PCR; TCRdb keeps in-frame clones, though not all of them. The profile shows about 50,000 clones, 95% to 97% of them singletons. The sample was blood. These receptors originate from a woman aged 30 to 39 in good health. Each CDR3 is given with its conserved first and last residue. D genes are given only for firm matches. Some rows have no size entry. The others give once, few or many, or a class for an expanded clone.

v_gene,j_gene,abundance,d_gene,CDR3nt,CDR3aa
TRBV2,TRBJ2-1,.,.,TGTGCCAGCACCGGTAGCTGGGCGGAGCAGTTCTTC,CASTGSWAEQFF
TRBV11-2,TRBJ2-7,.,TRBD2,TGTGCCAGCAGCTTAGAGATCCGGGAGGGTAGGTACGAGCAGTACTTC,CASSLEIREGRYEQYF
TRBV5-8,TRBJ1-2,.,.,TGTGCCAGCAGCTTGGAGGCAGGTTACTATGGCTACACCTTC,CASSLEAGYYGYTF
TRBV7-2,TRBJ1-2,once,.,TGTGCCAGCAGCTTAGATCAGGCTAACTATGGCTACACCTTC,CASSLDQANYGYTF
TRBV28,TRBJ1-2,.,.,TGTGCCAGCCGGAAGGCGGGTCAGGGCACCTACACCTTC,CASRKAGQGTYTF
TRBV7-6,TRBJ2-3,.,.,TGTGCCAGCAGCTTAGGGGCGGGTTCTAGCACAGATACGCAGTATTTT,CASSLGAGSSTDTQYF
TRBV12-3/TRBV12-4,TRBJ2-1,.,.,TGTGCCAGCAGTCGGGACCCCTTGGAGCAGTTCTTC,CASSRDPLEQFF
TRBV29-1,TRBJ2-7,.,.,TGCAGCGTCAGTAGCAAAGACTCCTACGAGCAGTACTTC,CSVSSKDSYEQYF
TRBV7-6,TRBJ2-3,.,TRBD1,TGTGCCAGCAGCAAACAACCGGGACAGGGGGCAGATACGCAGTATTTT,CASSKQPGQGADTQYF
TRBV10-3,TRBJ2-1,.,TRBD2,TGTGCCATCAGTGACCCGACCGGGACTACCGAACTCTCCGAGCAGTTCTTC,CAISDPTGTTELSEQFF
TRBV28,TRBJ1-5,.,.,TGTGCCAGCAGTTTAAGAGGGTATGGCAATCAGCCCCAGCATTTT,CASSLRGYGNQPQHF
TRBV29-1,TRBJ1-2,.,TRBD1,TGCAGCGTTGACCCCGGGACAGGGCGAGGCTACACCTTC,CSVDPGTGRGYTF
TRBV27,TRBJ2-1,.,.,TGTGCCAGCAGTTTTTCTAAGGACGCCTACAATGAGCAGTTCTTC,CASSFSKDAYNEQFF
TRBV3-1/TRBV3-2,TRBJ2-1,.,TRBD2,TGTGCCAGCAGCCACCTCACCGGGACTAGGGATGAGCAGTTCTTC,CASSHLTGTRDEQFF
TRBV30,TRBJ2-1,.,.,TGTGCCTGGAGTGTACGAGTAGGAAATGAGCAGTTCTTC,CAWSVRVGNEQFF
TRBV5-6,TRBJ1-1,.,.,TGTGCCAGCAGCTTGGGATTAGGAGACACTGAAGCTTTCTTT,CASSLGLGDTEAFF
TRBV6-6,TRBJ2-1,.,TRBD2,TGTGCCAGCAGTTACTCGGGCGGGAGCTCCTACAATGAGCAGTTCTTC,CASSYSGGSSYNEQFF
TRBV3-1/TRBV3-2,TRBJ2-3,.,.,TGTGCCAGCAGCCTTCGACTTACTCCTCGCACAGATACGCAGTATTTT,CASSLRLTPRTDTQYF
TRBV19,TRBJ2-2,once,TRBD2,TGTGCCAGTAGTATTTTGGCTAGCGGCCCACCTGGGGAGCTGTTTTTT,CASSILASGPPGELFF
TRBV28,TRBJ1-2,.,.,TGTGCCAGCAGTCTCATCCTACAGAAGAACTATGGCTACACCTTC,CASSLILQKNYGYTF
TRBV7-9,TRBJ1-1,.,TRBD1,TGTGCCAGCAGCTCTTACGACAGGGGTGGGGCTGAAGCTTTCTTT,CASSSYDRGGAEAFF
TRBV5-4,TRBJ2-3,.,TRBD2,TGTGCCAGCAGCCCTAGCGGGAGATCAGATACGCAGTATTTT,CASSPSGRSDTQYF
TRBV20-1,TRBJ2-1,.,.,TGCAGTGCTAGTCCCCCTAGGCTAAGATACAATGAGCAGTTCTTC,CSASPPRLRYNEQFF
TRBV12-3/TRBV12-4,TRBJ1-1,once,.,TGTGCCACCCCCCCCGGGCCGAACACTGAAGCTTTCTTT,CATPPGPNTEAFF
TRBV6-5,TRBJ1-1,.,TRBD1,TGTGCCAGCAGTTACGGACAGGGTGTTCCTGAAGCTTTCTTT,CASSYGQGVPEAFF
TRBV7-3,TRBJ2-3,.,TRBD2,TGTGCCAGCAGCTTAAGGGCGGGAGGCACAGCCGATACGCAGTATTTT,CASSLRAGGTADTQYF
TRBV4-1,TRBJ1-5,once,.,TGCGCCAGCAGTCTCGAGGATAGCAATCAGCCCCAGCATTTT,CASSLEDSNQPQHF
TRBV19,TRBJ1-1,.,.,TGTGCCAGTAGTATAGGACTTCAGAACACTGAAGCTTTCTTT,CASSIGLQNTEAFF
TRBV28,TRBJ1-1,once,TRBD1,TGTGCCAGCAGCCGTAGGACAGGAACTCTGGTAGCTTTCTTT,CASSRRTGTLVAFF
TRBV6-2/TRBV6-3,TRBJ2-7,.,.,TGTGCCAGCAGTTACACAGGGTTCCACGAGCAGTACTTC,CASSYTGFHEQYF
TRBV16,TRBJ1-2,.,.,TGTGCCAGCAGCCCCCCGACAGGTGGCTACACCTTC,CASSPPTGGYTF
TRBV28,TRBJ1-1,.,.,TGTGCCAGCAGCCTTACGGGGGGCTGGCCGAACACTGAAGCTTTCTTT,CASSLTGGWPNTEAFF
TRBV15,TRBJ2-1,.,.,TGTGCCACCAGAACTTTAGGGAGAAATGAGCAGTTCTTC,CATRTLGRNEQFF
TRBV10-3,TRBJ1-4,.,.,TGTGCCATCAGTGAACAGCCTGGCGGGGATGAAAAACTGTTTTTT,CAISEQPGGDEKLFF
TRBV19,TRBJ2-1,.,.,TGTGCCAGTAGTCCCGATACCTCCTCCTACAATGAGCAGTTCTTC,CASSPDTSSYNEQFF
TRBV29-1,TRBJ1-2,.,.,TGCAGCGCTACAGCTAACTATGGCTACACCTTC,CSATANYGYTF
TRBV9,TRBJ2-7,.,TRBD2,TGTGCCAGCAGCGTAGGTAGTAGCGGGAGTAACGAGCAGTACTTC,CASSVGSSGSNEQYF
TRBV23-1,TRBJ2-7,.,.,TGCGCCAGCAGTCCGGTGGGAGGCGGTTCCTACGAGCAGTACTTC,CASSPVGGGSYEQYF
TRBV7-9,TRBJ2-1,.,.,TGTGCCAGCAGCTTAGACCGACTAGATCGATACAATGAGCAGTTCTTC,CASSLDRLDRYNEQFF
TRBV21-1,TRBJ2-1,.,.,TGTGCCAGCAGCAAAGTGGCGTGGCTAGCGGGACGCCTGTCCTACAATGAGCAGTTCTTC,CASSKVAWLAGRLSYNEQFF
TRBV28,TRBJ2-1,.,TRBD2,TGTGCCAGCAGCGCACTAGCGGGAGCAGGAAATGAGCAGTTCTTC,CASSALAGAGNEQFF